A selection of T cell receptor beta chains follows, all from one sample in a study of T cell repertoires in cytomegalovirus infection. MiXCR, applied by TCRdb to the reads, yields one record per CDR3 protein. This table holds roughly 640,000 distinct CDR3 sequences, approximately 24% found once. Source material: CD8+ T cells from PBMCs. The receptor set was obtained from a human donor in good health (CMV status not recorded). Some clones in this sample may be carry-over from other donors' samples. Each CDR3 is given with its conserved first and last residue. The D gene is left open where the match is weak. Clone size appears in some rows only: once, few, many, or a class for an expanded clone.

- TRBJ1-2 - TRBV14 CASSQKALKGLYGYTF TGTGCCAGCAGCCAAAAAGCCTTGAAGGGATTATATGGCTACACCTTC
few TRBJ2-5 TRBD2 TRBV6-5 CASSYSSGEEYF TGTGCCAGCAGTTACTCGAGCGGGGAGGAGTACTTC
- TRBJ1-2 TRBD1 TRBV20-1 CSARENPKDRGWEGGLYGYTF TGCAGTGCTAGAGAAAACCCCAAGGACAGGGGGTGGGAAGGTGGCCTCTATGGCTACACCTTC
- TRBJ2-5 TRBD2 TRBV12-5 CASGSLERGPSGETQYF TGTGCTAGTGGCTCCCTAGAGCGGGGGCCGTCCGGTGAGACCCAGTACTTC
few TRBJ1-4 - TRBV28 CASSYEGWPEKLFF TGTGCCAGCAGTTATGAGGGATGGCCTGAAAAACTGTTTTTT
many TRBJ1-2 TRBD1 TRBV7-9 CASSGTGENYGYTF TGTGCCAGCAGCGGGACAGGCGAAAACTATGGCTACACCTTC
few TRBJ1-1 - TRBV7-2 CASSRRRLNTEAFF TGTGCCAGCAGTAGGAGAAGGTTGAACACTGAAGCTTTCTTT
many TRBJ2-7 TRBD2 TRBV6-5 CASSYRSSGGDEQYF TGTGCCAGCAGTTACCGGTCTAGCGGGGGTGACGAGCAGTACTTC
- TRBJ2-1 - TRBV27 CASNRDGYNEQFF TGTGCCAGTAACCGGGACGGATACAATGAGCAGTTCTTC
- TRBJ1-2 TRBD1 TRBV7-2 CASSLGHLGEGAASDGYTF TGTGCCAGCAGCTTAGGGCATTTAGGGGAGGGGGCGGCCAGCGATGGCTACACCTTC
many TRBJ1-6 - TRBV7-9 CASSLVGTGENSPLHF TGTGCCAGCAGCTTAGTCGGCACAGGTGAAAATTCACCCCTCCACTTT
- TRBJ2-1 TRBD1 TRBV2 CASSRSTGGMMNEQFF TGTGCCAGCAGTCGATCGACAGGGGGCATGATGAATGAGCAGTTCTTC
few TRBJ2-2 - TRBV28 CASSLSSHTGELFF TGTGCCAGCAGTTTGTCCTCCCACACCGGGGAGCTGTTTTTT
- TRBJ1-6 - TRBV28 CASGALYNSPLHF TGTGCCAGCGGGGCTCTGTATAATTCACCCCTCCACTTT
many TRBJ1-3 - TRBV7-2 CASSFDVGSGNTIYF TGTGCCAGCAGCTTCGACGTGGGCTCTGGAAACACCATATATTTT
- TRBJ1-2 - TRBV6-6 CASSPTLDSLEGYTF TGTGCCAGCAGTCCTACCCTTGACAGCCTGGAGGGCTACACCTTC
many TRBJ1-2 - TRBV7-9 CASSAPTWGRADGYTF TGTGCCAGCAGCGCACCAACATGGGGCAGGGCCGATGGCTACACCTTC
- TRBJ2-5 TRBD1 TRBV11-3 CASSFPGTAVETQYF TGTGCCAGCAGCTTTCCCGGGACAGCAGTAGAGACCCAGTACTTC
few TRBJ2-1 - TRBV28 CASSSLYRAGNEQFF TGTGCCAGCAGTTCGCTCTACAGGGCGGGGAATGAGCAGTTCTTC
- TRBJ1-1 - TRBV20-1 CSALDEGLNTEAFF TGCAGTGCCTTAGATGAGGGTCTGAACACTGAAGCTTTCTTT
few TRBJ2-1 - TRBV6-5 CASSYSLGRTSYNEQFF TGTGCCAGCAGTTACTCGTTGGGACGGACCTCCTACAATGAGCAGTTCTTC
few TRBJ2-1 TRBD1 TRBV7-8 CASRPPDRGLVNEQFF TGTGCCAGCAGACCTCCGGACAGGGGACTTGTGAATGAGCAGTTCTTC
- TRBJ2-1 - TRBV10-3 CAISDSWGLGYEQFF TGTGCCATCAGTGATTCCTGGGGGCTAGGGTATGAGCAGTTCTTC
few TRBJ2-7 - TRBV25-1 CASSDEGYEQYF TGTGCCAGCAGTGATGAGGGGTACGAGCAGTACTTC
few TRBJ2-7 TRBD1 TRBV29-1 CSARGTPSYEQYF TGCAGCGCCAGGGGGACACCTTCCTACGAGCAGTACTTC
- TRBJ2-7 - TRBV5-1 CASSLIYSRGQETPYEQYF TGCGCCAGCAGCTTGATCTACAGTAGAGGTCAGGAAACCCCCTACGAGCAGTACTTC
- TRBJ2-7 - TRBV12-5 CASGAFYEQYF TGTGCTAGTGGGGCCTTCTACGAGCAGTACTTC
few TRBJ1-6 TRBD1 TRBV7-8 CASSAGQGIDSPLHF TGTGCCAGCAGCGCAGGACAGGGGATAGATTCACCCCTCCACTTT
- TRBJ1-2 - TRBV28 CASSLRGVRSGYTF TGTGCCAGCAGTTTACGGGGGGTGAGGTCTGGCTACACCTTC
- TRBJ2-1 TRBD1 TRBV28 CASSPDRGHGNEQFF TGTGCCAGCAGCCCGGACAGGGGGCATGGTAATGAGCAGTTCTTC
- TRBJ1-5 - TRBV10-3 CAISSLGDDNQPQHF TGTGCCATCAGTAGTCTGGGTGATGACAATCAGCCCCAGCATTTT
- TRBJ2-2 TRBD1 TRBV27 CASSRGQGATGELFF TGTGCCAGCAGCAGGGGACAGGGGGCCACCGGGGAGCTGTTTTTT
- TRBJ2-7 - TRBV20-1 CSARPGADTREQYF TGCAGTGCTAGACCAGGGGCGGACACGAGAGAGCAGTACTTC
- TRBJ2-3 TRBD2 TRBV29-1 CSARGGQRDTQYF TGCAGCGCCCGGGGGGGCCAGAGAGATACGCAGTATTTT
few TRBJ1-4 - TRBV28 CASSQRHELKLFF TGTGCCAGCAGCCAGAGACATGAGCTAAAACTGTTTTTT
- TRBJ2-3 - TRBV5-1 CASSLGRAWDTQYF TGCGCCAGCAGCTTGGGACGGGCCTGGGATACGCAGTATTTT
few TRBJ1-1 - TRBV6-5 CASSSDSRGPMNTEAFF TGTGCCAGCAGTTCTGACAGTCGGGGCCCCATGAACACTGAAGCTTTCTTT
few TRBJ2-2 - TRBV7-2 CASSVHWANTGELFF TGTGCCAGCAGCGTTCATTGGGCGAACACCGGGGAGCTGTTTTTT
- TRBJ2-7 - TRBV20-1 CSALTPRGPYSYEQYF TGCAGTGCTCTGACCCCCAGGGGTCCTTACTCCTACGAGCAGTACTTC
few TRBJ2-1 - TRBV7-9 CASSFGGKEQFF TGTGCCAGCAGCTTCGGGGGAAAGGAGCAGTTCTTC
- TRBJ2-7 TRBD2 TRBV29-1 CSALADYSTYEQYF TGCAGCGCTCTAGCGGACTATAGTACCTACGAGCAGTACTTC
- TRBJ2-5 - TRBV28 CASSLWSGVETQYF TGTGCCAGCAGTTTATGGTCGGGGGTTGAGACCCAGTACTTC
- TRBJ1-1 - TRBV6-5 CASSYSDGSEAFF TGTGCCAGCAGTTACTCAGACGGCTCTGAAGCTTTCTTT
few TRBJ2-3 TRBD2 TRBV7-9 CASSLSGGGALDTQYF TGTGCCAGCAGCTTATCCGGCGGGGGGGCCTTAGATACGCAGTATTTT
- TRBJ2-3 - TRBV6-5 CASSYSSLAGYTDTQYF TGTGCCAGCAGTTACTCGAGTCTCGCGGGGTACACAGATACGCAGTATTTT
- TRBJ1-5 - TRBV6-6 CASSYQQGANQPQHF TGTGCCAGCAGTTACCAACAGGGCGCAAATCAGCCCCAGCATTTT
many TRBJ2-7 TRBD2 TRBV10-3 CAISPAGGSGDEQYF TGTGCCATCAGTCCAGCGGGGGGCTCGGGAGACGAGCAGTACTTC
- TRBJ1-4 - TRBV29-1 CSTYSLADNEKLFF TGCAGCACATACTCACTGGCCGATAATGAAAAACTGTTTTTT
many TRBJ1-1 - TRBV7-8 CASSFYNTEAFF TGTGCCAGCAGCTTCTATAACACTGAAGCTTTCTTT
- TRBJ1-2 - TRBV2 CARFGKSNYGYTF TGTGCCCGCTTTGGGAAGTCTAACTATGGCTACACCTTC
- TRBJ1-1 - TRBV24-1 CATSDFGGGEAFF TGTGCCACCAGTGATTTCGGGGGGGGTGAAGCTTTCTTT
few TRBJ2-5 TRBD1 TRBV13 CASSIETGVQETQYF TGTGCCAGCAGCATCGAGACAGGGGTCCAAGAGACCCAGTACTTC
many TRBJ1-3 TRBD1 TRBV7-2 CASSLEDRAGNTIYF TGTGCCAGCAGCTTAGAGGACAGGGCTGGAAACACCATATATTTT
few TRBJ2-3 - TRBV5-6 CTSSLRGSTDTQYF TGTACCAGCAGCTTGCGGGGCAGCACAGATACGCAGTATTTT
few TRBJ2-7 TRBD1 TRBV4-2 CASSQGQYEQYF TGTGCCAGCAGCCAGGGACAGTACGAGCAGTACTTC
- TRBJ2-1 - TRBV29-1 CSVGPRGGEQFF TGCAGCGTGGGCCCTCGTGGGGGTGAGCAGTTCTTC
few TRBJ1-5 TRBD1 TRBV28 CASRETGFGQPQHF TGTGCCAGCAGAGAGACAGGGTTCGGTCAGCCCCAGCATTTT
few TRBJ1-3 - TRBV20-1 CSARPARGSGNTIYF TGCAGTGCTAGGCCCGCCAGGGGATCTGGAAACACCATATATTTT
few TRBJ1-2 - TRBV5-6 CASSSRGLHYGYTF TGTGCCAGCAGCTCCCGGGGGCTACACTATGGCTACACCTTC
many TRBJ1-2 - TRBV14 CASSQESVNYGYTF TGTGCCAGCAGCCAAGAATCAGTGAACTATGGCTACACCTTC